These 2 T cell receptor beta chains came from one sample sequenced in a study of OX40 agonist ivuxolimab in advanced cancers. Assay: immunoSEQ multiplex PCR; the TCRdb copy retains only in-frame clones and omits some. The sample lists 55,000 to 80,000 clones, more than 85% occurring once. The source was CD4+ or CD8+ T cells sorted from blood, collected in a trial of the OX40 agonist ivuxolimab. The receptors shown here come from an adult with an advanced solid tumor such as melanoma, head and neck, liver or kidney cancer.

The V call is TRBV12-5, the J call TRBJ2-1; weak D call: TRBD1 (6 bases). The CDR3 runs to 12 residues. V lost 6 bases and J 8 bases, leaving 11 bases between the germline ends. CDR1 LGHNT and CDR2 FRNRAP come from the germline V gene. CDR3 residues: CASGNGGDEQFF. DNA of the CDR3: TGTGCTAGTGGGAATGGGGGCGATGAGCAGTTCTTC. The full variable domain, with the rest looked up from reference TRBV12-5 and TRBJ2-1, is DARVTQTPRHKVTEMGQEVTMRCQPILGHNTVFWYRQTMMQGLELLAYFRNRAPLDDSGMPKDRFSAEMPDATLATLKIQPSEPRDSAVYFCASGNGGDEQFFGPGTRLTVL.

The V and J genes are TRBV11-2 and TRBJ2-5, with 9 bases that match TRBD1. In germline, CDR1 is SGHAT, CDR2 FQNNGV. The CDR3 is 15 residues long. J lost 0 bases, V lost 4 bases, and 3 bases had no gene match. CDR3 bases: TGTGCCAGCAGCTCCACAGGGGGCTACCAAGAGACCCAGTACTTC. Protein: CASSSTGGYQETQYF. Filled out from reference TRBV11-2 and TRBJ2-5, the complete variable domain reads EAGVAQSPRYKIIEKRQSVAFWCNPISGHATLYWYQQILGQGPKLLIQFQNNGVVDDSQLPKDRFSAERLKGVDSTLKIQPAKLEDSAVYLCASSSTGGYQETQYFGPGTRLLVL.